These 7 T cell receptor beta chains came from one sample sequenced in a study of T-cell memory formation after mild COVID-19. TCRdb independently ran MiXCR on the 5' RACE reads; one entry per CDR3 protein. The sample yields some 250,000 distinct CDR3 sequences, 9.4% seen once. The sample was PBMCs or a T cell subset sorted from them (not recorded which). Source of these receptors: a man between 18 and 35 years old who had mild COVID-19 (a few samples of this study predate the infection). Cell type and time point are not known.

This clonotype has a handful of counts. The J gene is TRBJ2-7, the V gene TRBV5-4; TRBD2 matches 9 bases. V trimming: 4 bases; J trimming: 1 base; junction bases outside the gene matches: 6. The CDR3 runs 15 residues. The germline V gene has CDR1 SGHNT and CDR2 YYREEE (reference sequence). The chain's CDR3 is CASSLAGGMSYEQYV. The CDR3 nucleotides read TGTGCCAGCAGCCTTGCGGGGGGGATGTCCTACGAGCAGTACGTC.

In this sample, this clonotype turned up a few times. This sequence joins TRBV7-8 and TRBJ2-7, with TRBD1 matching over 9 bases. This CDR3 contains 13 residues. Germline V gene data show CDR1 as SGHVS and CDR2 as FQNEAQ. Trimming at V came to 5 bases and at J to 6 bases, leaving 5 bases not matched to a gene. CDR3 sequence (DNA): TGTGCCAGCAGCACGGACAGGGGCCGCGAGCAGTACTTC. Amino acid sequence: CASSTDRGREQYF. The full variable domain, rest sourced from reference TRBV7-8 and TRBJ2-7, is GAGVSQSPRYKVAKRGQDVALRCDPISGHVSLFWYQQALGQGPEFLTYFQNEAQLDKSGLPSDRFFAERPEGSVSTLKIQRTQQEDSAVYLCASSTDRGREQYFGPGTRLTVT.

The rearrangement joins TRBV5-1 to TRBJ2-2; tentative D call: TRBD1 (5 bases). Germline V gives CDR1 SGHRS, CDR2 YFSETQ. Trimming left V 3 bases short and J 4 bases short, with 13 bases between. The CDR3 sequence is 15 residues long. The CDR3 loop is CASSSSDTGTGELFF. The CDR3 coding sequence is TGCGCCAGCAGCTCAAGCGATACAGGCACCGGGGAGCTGTTTTTT. Complete variable domain (other parts from reference TRBV5-1 and TRBJ2-2): KAGVTQTPRYLIKTRGQQVTLSCSPISGHRSVSWYQQTPGQGLQFLFEYFSETQRNKGNFPGRFSGRQFSNSRSEMNVSTLELGDSALYLCASSSSDTGTGELFFGEGSRLTVL.

This clonotype was found many times. The chain couples TRBV28 to TRBJ2-1; either TRBD1 or TRBD2 may fit D (5 bases each). This CDR3 has 13 amino acids. V dropped 6 bases and J dropped 7 bases, with 13 bases sitting between them. Germline lookup yields CDR1 MDHEN and CDR2 SYDVKM. CDR3 DNA sequence: TGTGCCAGCAGCGTAGTTTGGGGGAATGAGCAGTTCTTC. This encodes CASSVVWGNEQFF.

V gene TRBV25-1 combines with J gene TRBJ2-3; unclear D gene. Germline loops: CDR1 MGHDK, CDR2 SYGVNS. Trimming took off 2 bases at V and 11 bases at J, with 14 bases between the two ends. This CDR3 region has 13 residues. The chain's CDR3 is CASSEGWASLQYF. Written as DNA, the CDR3 is TGTGCCAGCAGTGAAGGCTGGGCTAGTCTGCAGTATTTT.

This sequence joins TRBV3-1 and TRBJ2-2; D may be TRBD2 (6 bases). The germline gives CDR1 LGHDT, CDR2 YNNKEL (reference sequence). The CDR3 spans 15 residues. Trimming shortened V by 6 bases and J by 11 bases, and 22 bases separated the two germline ends. CDR3 sequence: CASSPWGDHGGELFF. CDR3 DNA: TGTGCCAGCAGTCCATGGGGGGACCACGGCGGTGAGCTGTTTTTT. The full variable domain, in which reference TRBV3-1 and TRBJ2-2 provide the parts outside the CDR3, is DTAVSQTPKYLVTQMGNDKSIKCEQNLGHDTMYWYKQDSKKFLKIMFSYNNKELIINETVPNRFSPKSPDKAHLNLHINSLELGDSAVYFCASSPWGDHGGELFFGEGSRLTVL.

The CDR3, as DNA: TGTGCCAGCAGAGGGGGGCCTGGGGCCAACGTCCTGACTTTC. Protein product: CASRGGPGANVLTF. The genes are TRBV6-5 and TRBJ2-6, with D tentatively TRBD1 or TRBD2 (6 bases each). The germline V gene has CDR1 MNHEY and CDR2 SVGAGI. The CDR3 has 14 amino acids. Trimming took 6 bases from V and 2 from J, leaving 8 bases between them.